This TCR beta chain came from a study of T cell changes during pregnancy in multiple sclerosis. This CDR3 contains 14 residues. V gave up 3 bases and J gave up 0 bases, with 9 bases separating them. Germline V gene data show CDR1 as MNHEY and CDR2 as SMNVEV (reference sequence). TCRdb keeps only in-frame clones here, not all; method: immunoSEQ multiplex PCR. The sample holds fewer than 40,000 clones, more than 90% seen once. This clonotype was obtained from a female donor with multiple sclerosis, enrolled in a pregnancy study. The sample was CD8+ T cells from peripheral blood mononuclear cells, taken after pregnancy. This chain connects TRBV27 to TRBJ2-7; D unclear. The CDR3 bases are TGTGCCAGCAGTTTGTCTCCGAGCTCCTACGAGCAGTACTTC. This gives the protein CASSLSPSSYEQYF.